There are many counts of the clone carrying this TCR beta chain. This specimen belongs to a study of early T cells in non-severe SARS-CoV-2 infection. Looking at the study overall: Sequencing of unsorted whole blood was done on bulk RNA, leaving chains unpaired.

This CDR3 has 11 residues. CDR1 and CDR2 (germline): SQVTM, ANQGSEA. V was cut by 6 bases and J by 8 bases, with 10 bases left in between. Individual cDNA molecules were tagged with unique molecular identifiers. Using its own MiXCR run on the 5' RACE reads, TCRdb lists one record per CDR3 protein. The table lists about 66,000 distinct CDR3 sequences, less than 15% of them singletons. The sequence was collected from an adult who was a healthcare worker with PCR-confirmed SARS-CoV-2 infection or an uninfected control (not recorded which). What was sequenced was whole blood. This chain uses TRBV29-1 with TRBJ1-4; possible D gene TRBD1, 5 bases. CDR3 protein: CSVRELEKLFF. Here the CDR3 DNA reads TGCAGCGTCAGGGAGCTCGAAAAACTGTTTTTT.